This TCR beta chain stems from a study of blood T cell repertoires in COVID-19 (dated by TCRdb to 2020 to 2021). In terms of the full investigation: Samples from collaborators originated in the United States, Italy and Spain and spanned both the acute and convalescent phases of COVID-19. The prospective study material was composed of cDNA or gDNA derived from T cells, B-cell-depleted T cells, or PBMCs. Subjects who had been exposed to COVID-19, were actively infected with it, or had recovered from it provided the deeply sampled blood TCRbeta repertoires that made up the dataset. A freely available public database, intended as a resource for researchers studying the immune response to SARS-CoV-2, is where the repertoires were released. The samples were drawn from the first 160 participants of the ongoing ImmuneRACE study and from over 950 subjects provided by 6 global collaborators. A de-identified subject ID, COVID-19 status, age in years and sex were almost always included in the sample metadata. Where available, HLA class I and class II types were obtained from metadata supplied by the sample provider rather than from assay-based typing.

The immunoSEQ Assay, a bias-controlled multiplex PCR, was used to amplify TCRbeta CDR3 regions from genomic DNA. Per the source publication's procedure: Nucleated cell counts per sample were estimated from amplification of reference gene primers within the assay. To quantify the absolute abundance of each unique TCRbeta CDR3 rearrangement, sequence reads were collapsed and filtered. For each sample, productive Simpson clonality was calculated as the square root of Simpson's diversity index over productive rearrangements. What TCRdb holds here is the immuneACCESS table cut down to in-frame rearrangements. Part of the clones is not present; checked against another copy, under half of the missing clones reflect an unresolved V gene, and the others are unexplained. V and J calls and clone size follow that table, whereas D and trimming were derived from the DNA. Counted in this sample were some 150,000 clones; 85% of them appeared once. The ten most abundant clones make up 2.5% to 3% of the sample.

From cysteine to phenylalanine, the CDR3 is 14 amino acids long. Just the 42-base CDR3 DNA is kept, in frame starting at base 1. V trim: 5 bases; J trim: 4 bases; unmatched bases: 7. CDR1 and CDR2 were assigned from the germline V gene as KGHSH and LQKENI. Remarks on this clone: Its recognized antigen is unknown. No base-level quality is on record; no much larger clone is a single base apart.

Results and caveats for the whole study, not just this receptor: How much clinical and demographic metadata was included differed by source and by participant, and the metadata was provided uncurated.

The collaborating institutions used their own protocols to collect whole blood in K2EDTA tubes. For TCRbeta analysis, collaborators shipped samples as frozen whole blood, isolated PBMCs, or DNA extracted from either of those sample types. This receptor was identified in a woman aged 40 to 49 with active or convalescent COVID-19. The sample taken for sequencing was peripheral blood. The V and J genes are TRBV18 and TRBJ1-2; the junction holds 7 bases that match TRBD1. The DNA sequence is given as TGTGCCAGCTCAGAGAGGACAGGCGTCTATGGCTACACCTTC. Translated, this gives CASSERTGVYGYTF.